These T cell receptor beta chains were read from a single sample in a study of T cells in Graves' hyperthyroidism and ophthalmopathy. MiXCR, applied by TCRdb to the multiplex PCR reads, yields one record per CDR3 protein. The sample carries around 600,000 distinct CDR3 sequences, 14% recorded once. The source material was blood. The receptors originated from a woman aged 18-30 years with Graves' ophthalmopathy. Both conserved end residues are part of each CDR3. The D gene is left open where the match is weak. The size field is filled for only some rows; it gives once, few, many or a size class.

V	size	J	length	D	DNA	CDR3
TRBV28	many	TRBJ1-2	17	TRBD1	TGTGCCAGTAACTACCCGGGACAGGGGTTCGGCGACTATGGCTACACCTTC	CASNYPGQGFGDYGYTF
TRBV24-1	-	TRBJ2-4	12	-	TGTGCCACCAGTGATTTCAAAAACATTCAGTACTTC	CATSDFKNIQYF
TRBV13	many	TRBJ2-7	18	-	TGTGCCAGCAGCCAGCGGGACAGCGATGCGGCAAGCTCCTACGAGCAGTACTTC	CASSQRDSDAASSYEQYF
TRBV6-1	many	TRBJ2-3	15	-	TGTGCCAGCAGTTCATCGGGGCTGTGGACAGATACGCAGTATTTT	CASSSSGLWTDTQYF
TRBV6-2/TRBV6-3	many	TRBJ1-5	17	TRBD1	TGTGCCAGCAGTTACATGGACAGGGGTGTTGCCAATCAGCCCCAGCATTTT	CASSYMDRGVANQPQHF
TRBV27	many	TRBJ2-7	16	TRBD2	TGTGCCAGCAGTCCCACAACTAGCGGGGGGACCTACGAGCAGTACTTC	CASSPTTSGGTYEQYF
TRBV5-1	-	TRBJ2-7	14	TRBD1	TGCGCCAGCAGCTCCTGGACAGGGGCTAACGAGCAGTACTTC	CASSSWTGANEQYF
TRBV2	many	TRBJ2-1	16	TRBD2	TGTGCCATGGGACTAGCGGGAGGGAGCTCCTACAATGAGCAGTTCTTC	CAMGLAGGSSYNEQFF
TRBV27	many	TRBJ1-2	13	-	TGTGCCAGCAGTTTGGGAGGAGGAGGCGGCTACACCTTC	CASSLGGGGGYTF
TRBV28	many	TRBJ1-1	18	-	TGTGCCAGCAGCCCCCGACAGTCAGCCCCTAACATGAACACTGAAGCTTTCTTT	CASSPRQSAPNMNTEAFF
TRBV9	many	TRBJ2-2	16	-	TGTGCCAGCAGCGTAAGCGGGACAGCGAACACCGGGGAGCTGTTTTTT	CASSVSGTANTGELFF
TRBV5-8	once	TRBJ1-4	14	-	TGTGCCAGCAGCTTGGTAGACAGCGGTGAAAAACTGTTTTTT	CASSLVDSGEKLFF
TRBV27	many	TRBJ2-1	15	-	TGTGCCAGCACCCCAGGGACGGGCGGTTCCAATGAGCAGTTCTTC	CASTPGTGGSNEQFF
TRBV28	many	TRBJ1-1	14	TRBD1	TGTGCCAGCAGTTTATCCTGGGACAGAGCTGAAGCTTTCTTT	CASSLSWDRAEAFF
TRBV18	few	TRBJ1-2	15	-	TGTGCCAGCTCACCCTACAGGGTGGAAGACTATGGCTACACCTTC	CASSPYRVEDYGYTF
TRBV5-1	-	TRBJ2-1	12	-	TGCGCCAGCAGCCCCGGGCCGCTCGGGCAGTTCTTC	CASSPGPLGQFF
TRBV27	many	TRBJ1-2	15	-	TGTGCCAGCAGTTTTGGGGCAGGCGCCAACTATGGCTACACCTTC	CASSFGAGANYGYTF
TRBV5-1	-	TRBJ2-2	15	-	TGCGCCAGCAGCTTGGATCCCCTCAACACCGGGGAGCTGTTTTTT	CASSLDPLNTGELFF
TRBV9	-	TRBJ1-6	15	TRBD1	TGTGCCAGCAGCTCGACAGGGGTAGTGGATTCACCCCTCCACTTT	CASSSTGVVDSPLHF
TRBV6-1	-	TRBJ2-3	20	TRBD1	TGTGCCAGCAGTTATCGGGGTGGCAGGGGGCTCATGAAAGGCCCAGATACGCAGTATTTT	CASSYRGGRGLMKGPDTQYF
TRBV19	few	TRBJ1-1	16	-	TGTGCCAGTAGTCGTGTTCCCCGGGCGTTGAACACTGAAGCTTTCTTT	CASSRVPRALNTEAFF
TRBV7-3	many	TRBJ2-7	13	TRBD1	TGTGCCAGCAGCTTGTACAGGGGGTACGAGCAGTACTTC	CASSLYRGYEQYF
TRBV30	many	TRBJ1-1	12	-	TGTGCCTGGGGACAATCGAACACTGAAGCTTTCTTT	CAWGQSNTEAFF
TRBV9	few	TRBJ2-1	17	-	TGTGCCAGCAGCGTAGCCCTCAACGGGAGCGGCTACAATGAGCAGTTCTTC	CASSVALNGSGYNEQFF
TRBV11-2	many	TRBJ2-5	14	TRBD2	TGTGCCAGCAGTTCGCTGCAGCGGGGGTGGGCCCAGTACTTC	CASSSLQRGWAQYF
TRBV5-1	many	TRBJ2-2	14	-	TGCGCCAGCAGCTTGGACAGGGACACCGGGGAGCTGTTTTTT	CASSLDRDTGELFF
TRBV5-4	-	TRBJ2-2	13	-	TGTGCCAGCAGCCTTCGTTTTACCGGGGAGCTGTTTTTT	CASSLRFTGELFF
TRBV6-1	many	TRBJ2-5	14	TRBD1	TGTGCCAGCTCAAACAGAGGGACAGGGGAGACCCAGTACTTC	CASSNRGTGETQYF
TRBV27	few	TRBJ2-7	15	TRBD2	TGTGCCAGCAGTTTTATCCTAGCGGGATCCTACGAGCAGTACTTC	CASSFILAGSYEQYF
TRBV6-6	-	TRBJ2-7	16	TRBD2	TGTGCCAGCAGTTACCCGACTAGCGGGGCGTCCTACGAGCAGTACTTC	CASSYPTSGASYEQYF
TRBV11-3	many	TRBJ2-2	17	-	TGTGCCAGCAGCCCGTACGGAGGGGGCGATGACACCGGGGAGCTGTTTTTT	CASSPYGGGDDTGELFF